This paragraph reports one T cell receptor beta chain. Its antigen has not been determined. No qualities accompany the bases; no much larger clone lies one base away. These data are taken from a study of OX40 agonist ivuxolimab in advanced cancers. Describing the broader study: The costimulatory receptor OX40 (CD134) was targeted by ivuxolimab, a fully human IgG2 agonistic monoclonal antibody. Intravenous ivuxolimab was administered to patients every 2 weeks at six dose levels: 0.01, 0.1, 0.3, 1.5, 3 and 10 mg/kg. Of the roughly 51 patients in dose escalation, some 20 had hepatocellular carcinoma, around 15 had melanoma, 9 had renal cell carcinoma and 9 had head and neck cancer. In the dose-escalation cohort, 65% to 90% of patients were male, and the mean age was approximately 55 years, with a range of roughly 20 to 85. Prior anti-PD-1, anti-PD-L1 or anti-CTLA-4 therapy was permitted, and less than 45% of dose-escalation patients had received checkpoint inhibitors. Partial responses were achieved by three dose-escalation patients, of whom one had hepatocellular carcinoma and two had cutaneous melanoma. The point of sequencing TCRbeta in the periphery was to test whether ivuxolimab changed TCR sequence diversity and drove clonal T-cell expansion. The monotherapy dose-escalation portion (N of about 50 patients) of the phase I ivuxolimab trial is reported in the paper. Points the paper makes about the study in general: The antigen specificity of the peripheral T cells that underwent clonal expansion was not determined. After ivuxolimab, more expanded clones were found on average in CD8+ T cells than in CD4+ T cells. In the 0.1-3.0 mg/kg groups, partial responders were among the patients with the lowest normalized peripheral clonal expansion, particularly in CD8+ T cells. Low levels of normalized T-cell clonal expansion were also shown by some nonresponding patients. At doses of 0.1 to 3.0 mg/kg, clonal expansion of both CD4+ and CD8+ T cells in blood was seen between baseline and week 6.

For sequencing of the TCRbeta CDR3 region, genomic DNA was extracted from the sorted cells. The immunoSEQ Assay was used to sequence the TCRbeta CDR3 regions. Imported from immuneACCESS, the table was reduced by TCRdb to in-frame sequences with V and J called. These copies leave out some clones; in studies compared against another copy, an unresolved V gene accounts for under half, and the cause of the remainder is not known. In this sample the table shows more than 55,000 clones, roughly 85% of which occur a single time. Around 0.61% of the sample comes from the top ten. Patients with a history of autoimmune disease or receiving systemic immunosuppression were excluded from the trial. In every dose cohort, peripheral blood was drawn for TCR sequencing at baseline, cycle 4 day 1, and cycle 7 day 1. Samples were obtained from an open-label, multicenter, first-in-human phase I dose-escalation trial of ivuxolimab. Adults with locally advanced or metastatic head and neck squamous cell, hepatocellular, melanoma or renal cell carcinoma were enrolled in the trial. Before TCR sequencing, CD4+ T cells and CD8+ T cells from peripheral blood were sorted into separate populations.

The germline V gene provides CDR1 SQVTM and CDR2 ANQGSEA. The trim is 3 bases for V and 4 bases for J, with a gap of 10 bases between the germline ends. The CDR3 sequence holds 12 residues, the cysteine and phenylalanine included. The sequence is cut down to CDR3 DNA, 36 bases in frame from base 1. This specimen was CD4+ or CD8+ T cells sorted from blood, taken in a trial of the OX40 agonist ivuxolimab. This clonotype originated in an adult with an advanced solid tumor such as melanoma, head and neck, liver or kidney cancer. The chain links TRBV29-1 with TRBJ2-7; there is no confident call for the D gene. The sequence in DNA is TGCAGCGTTGAGGACCTGGGTTACGAGCAGTACTTC. It translates as CSVEDLGYEQYF.